These 28 T cell receptor beta chains were sequenced from one sample in a study of cytotoxic CD8 clonotypes in ibrutinib-treated CLL. Using immunoSEQ multiplex PCR, the repertoire was profiled, and TCRdb retains in-frame clones only, with some absent. The sample contains some 93,000 clones, 70% to 85% of which appear only once. Sequenced here: PBMCs, sampled after 12 months of ibrutinib treatment. All receptors derive from a human donor with chronic lymphocytic leukemia.

The chain recombines TRBV25-1 with TRBJ2-1; D not resolved. V was cut by 5 bases and J by 2 bases, with 7 bases left in between. This CDR3 region has 13 residues. The germline V gene encodes CDR1 MGHDK and CDR2 SYGVNS. CDR3 region: CASSRVTYNEQFF. CDR3 nucleotide sequence: TGTGCCAGCAGTCGGGTTACCTACAATGAGCAGTTCTTC.

This clone was seen more than once but under ten times. The chain employs TRBV14 and TRBJ1-2; tentative D call: TRBD1 (6 bases). There are 14 residues in the CDR3. CDR1 SGHDN and CDR2 FVKESK come from the germline V gene. The germline V and J ends were trimmed by 1 base and 9 bases, with 15 bases remaining between them. Here the CDR3 reads CASSQAGGRFSYTF. DNA of the CDR3: TGTGCCAGCAGCCAAGCCGGGGGGCGCTTTAGCTACACCTTC.

The CDR3, as DNA: TGTGCCAGCAGCGGCGGGCTGACCCAGTACTTC. Its protein is CASSGGLTQYF. This sequence joins TRBV6-5 and TRBJ2-5, with D perhaps matching TRBD2 (5 bases). Germline V gene sequence: CDR1 MNHEY, CDR2 SVGAGI. This CDR3 spans 11 amino acids. Between the trimmed V and J ends, which lost 6 bases and 7 bases, there was a span of 9 bases.

The gene calls are TRBV7-2 and TRBJ2-5, with D uncertain. The length of the CDR3 is 16 residues. Trimming removed 4 bases at V and 5 bases at J, with 20 bases between. From germline, CDR1 is SGHTA and CDR2 FQGNSA. The CDR3 DNA reads TGTGCCAGCAGCTCGATGAGTGGAAATAGGGTGGAGACCCAGTACTTC. Translation gives CASSSMSGNRVETQYF.

This clone came up a few times. The chain couples TRBV19 to TRBJ2-5, with D maybe TRBD2 (6 bases). V lost 7 bases to trimming and J lost 5 bases, with 23 bases between them. Germline values: CDR1 LNHDA, CDR2 SQIVND (reference sequence). The CDR3 sequence is 16 residues long. CDR3 coding DNA: TGTGCCAGTACCCCCCTCGTGGGGGGAGAAATGGAGACCCAGTACTTC. Amino acids: CASTPLVGGEMETQYF. Looking up the rest from reference TRBV19 and TRBJ2-5 gives the full variable domain: DGGITQSPKYLFRKEGQNVTLSCEQNLNHDAMYWYRQDPGQGLRLIYYSQIVNDFQKGDIAEGYSVSREKKESFPLTVTSAQKNPTAFYLCASTPLVGGEMETQYFGPGTRLLVL.

The rearrangement joins TRBV10-3 to TRBJ2-1; the D is unclear. V was cut by 6 bases and J by 0 bases, with 9 bases left in between. The CDR3 loop spans 14 amino acids. Per germline, CDR1 ENHRY and CDR2 SYGVKD. The CDR3 nucleotides are TGTGCCATCAGGGAAGGAAGCTCCTACAATGAGCAGTTCTTC. This encodes CAIREGSSYNEQFF.

The chain links TRBV29-1 to TRBJ2-7; tentative D call: TRBD2 (5 bases). CDR3 length: 12 amino acids. Germline V gene data show CDR1 as SQVTM and CDR2 as ANQGSEA. The ends were cut back, 7 bases at V and 2 bases at J, with 12 bases in the middle. The CDR3 loop is CSAYEGTYEQYF. As DNA, the CDR3 is TGCAGCGCTTACGAGGGAACCTACGAGCAGTACTTC.

CDR3 coding DNA: TGTGCCAGCAGCTTAAACCAGGGAAGGAAGACCCAGTACTTC. Translating gives CASSLNQGRKTQYF. V gene TRBV11-3 combines with J gene TRBJ2-5; tentative D call: TRBD1 (5 bases). The ends were cut back, 2 bases at V and 6 bases at J, with 13 bases in the middle. Germline V gives CDR1 SGHNT, CDR2 YENEEA. The CDR3 length is 14 residues.

The chain joins TRBV4-3 to TRBJ2-3; 10 bases agree with TRBD2. Trimming cost V 4 bases and J 4 bases; bases outside gene matches: 2. Germline V gene lookup returns CDR1 LGHNA and CDR2 YSLEER. The CDR3 covers 14 residues. The CDR3 DNA is TGCGCCAGCAGCCCGAGCGGGGGGGCAGATACGCAGTATTTT. This codes for CASSPSGGADTQYF.

V is TRBV28 and J is TRBJ1-2; D is undetermined. The V gene lost 3 bases and the J gene lost 4 bases, with 9 bases spanning the gap. The CDR3 totals 13 residues. CDR1 and CDR2 (germline): MDHEN, SYDVKM. The CDR3 loop is CASSFGLIYGYTF. The CDR3, as DNA: TGTGCCAGCAGTTTTGGGCTAATCTATGGCTACACCTTC.

The rearrangement joins TRBV11-1 to TRBJ2-7; D not resolved. Germline loops: CDR1 SGHAT, CDR2 FQDESV (reference sequence). V shed 1 base and J shed 7 bases, with 8 bases lying between them. The CDR3 loop spans 12 amino acids. CDR3 nucleotides: TGTGCCAGCAGCTTAGACTCAGGAGAGCAGTACTTC. Protein product: CASSLDSGEQYF.

This chain links TRBV7-2 with TRBJ2-7; 8 positions agree with TRBD1. This CDR3 spans 14 amino acids. Germline lookup yields CDR1 SGHTA and CDR2 FQGNSA. Trimming cost V 7 bases and J 2 bases; bases outside gene matches: 7. The CDR3 reads CASTSEQGAYEQYF. The CDR3 nucleotides are TGTGCCAGCACCTCCGAACAGGGGGCCTACGAGCAGTACTTC.

The genes are TRBV5-1 and TRBJ2-2; D is unresolved. Germline CDR1 SGHRS, CDR2 YFSETQ. V lost 5 bases and J lost 1, with 15 bases in between. The CDR3 is 16 amino acids. CDR3 in amino acids: CASRLILLENTGELFF. The CDR3 coding sequence is TGCGCCAGCAGACTAATATTGCTCGAGAACACCGGGGAGCTGTTTTTT. Full variable domain (rest looked up from reference TRBV5-1 and TRBJ2-2): KAGVTQTPRYLIKTRGQQVTLSCSPISGHRSVSWYQQTPGQGLQFLFEYFSETQRNKGNFPGRFSGRQFSNSRSEMNVSTLELGDSALYLCASRLILLENTGELFFGEGSRLTVL.

This chain joins TRBV28 and TRBJ1-1; the D is unclear. Germline V CDR1 and CDR2: MDHEN, SYDVKM. The V gene lost 4 bases and the J gene lost 2 bases, with 11 bases spanning the gap. The CDR3 sequence is 14 residues long. The CDR3 region is CASSWSTANTEAFF. CDR3 sequence (DNA): TGTGCCAGCAGTTGGTCAACAGCTAACACTGAAGCTTTCTTT.

The chain uses TRBV27 and TRBJ1-2; D not resolved. The CDR3 is 12 residues long. Trimming cost V 6 bases and J 8 bases, with 13 bases left between them. Germline loops: CDR1 MNHEY, CDR2 SMNVEV (reference sequence). The chain's CDR3 is CASRSPTEGYTF. CDR3 nucleotides: TGTGCCAGCAGGTCCCCGACTGAGGGCTACACCTTC.

J is TRBJ2-5 and V is TRBV4-1, with 11 bases matching TRBD1. Germline CDR1 and CDR2: MGHRA and YSYEKL. This CDR3 region has 17 residues. Trimming removed 4 bases from V and 2 bases from J; junction bases left unmatched: 9. The CDR3 loop is CASSRKSGTGGQETQYF. CDR3 in DNA: TGCGCCAGCAGCCGGAAGAGCGGGACAGGGGGACAAGAGACCCAGTACTTC.

This clone was observed a handful of times. V and J are TRBV7-9 and TRBJ2-1, with D unclear. The V end was cut by 4 bases, the J end by 8 bases, with 9 bases between. This CDR3 comprises 12 residues. The V gene's germline CDR1 is SEHNR and CDR2 FQNEAQ (reference sequence). This CDR3 reads CASSSRQYEQFF. The DNA for the CDR3 is TGTGCCAGCAGCTCCCGCCAGTATGAGCAGTTCTTC.

The V call is TRBV30, the J call TRBJ2-7; a possible D gene is TRBD1 (5 bases). Trimming cost V 3 bases and J 0 bases, with 15 bases left between them. This CDR3 contains 15 residues. Germline lookup yields CDR1 GTSNPN and CDR2 SVGIG (reference sequence). CDR3 sequence reads: CAWSVTAGRSYEQYF. CDR3 sequence (DNA): TGTGCCTGGAGCGTAACGGCAGGGCGCTCCTACGAGCAGTACTTC.

CDR3 in DNA: TGTGCCAGCAGTGGAACGGGACAGGGGGGCCGTGAGCAGTTCTTC. Protein: CASSGTGQGGREQFF. The chain employs TRBV2 and TRBJ2-1, with TRBD1 matching over 11 bases. The J segment lost 9 bases and the V segment lost 4 bases, leaving 8 bases of the junction unmatched. Germline V lookup: CDR1 SNHLY, CDR2 FYNNEI. The CDR3 contains 15 residues.

The chain links TRBV7-9 to TRBJ1-6; D remains unclear. The CDR3 runs 14 residues. V gave up 1 base and J gave up 7 bases, with 8 bases separating them. The germline gives CDR1 SEHNR, CDR2 FQNEAQ (reference sequence). CDR3 nucleotides: TGTGCCAGCAGCTTAGGCTCGGGGAATTCACCCCTCCACTTT. Translated, it gives CASSLGSGNSPLHF.

A few counts support this clone. V is TRBV14 and J is TRBJ2-7, with D perhaps TRBD1 or TRBD2 (6 bases each). V lost 4 bases to trimming and J lost 2 bases, with 12 bases between them. This CDR3 contains 14 residues. From germline, CDR1 is SGHDN and CDR2 FVKESK. CDR3 residues: CASSLRDNPYEQYF. In DNA form, the CDR3 reads TGTGCCAGCAGCCTGCGGGACAATCCCTACGAGCAGTACTTC.

This chain links TRBV27 with TRBJ2-7, with 10 nucleotides matching TRBD2. The CDR3 contains 14 residues. V lost 4 bases, J lost 2 bases, and 2 bases stayed unmatched. Germline V CDR1 and CDR2: MNHEY, SMNVEV (reference sequence). CDR3 amino acids: CASSWTSGPYEQYF. CDR3 bases: TGTGCCAGCAGTTGGACTAGCGGTCCCTACGAGCAGTACTTC.

The chain carries TRBV7-8 and TRBJ1-2; TRBD1 aligns across 7 bases. CDR1 SGHVS and CDR2 FQNEAQ come from the germline V gene. There are 17 residues in the CDR3. V was clipped by 0 bases and J by 6 bases; unmatched bases: 13. CDR3 sequence reads: CASSLAAMQGGADGYTF. The CDR3 DNA reads as TGTGCCAGCAGCTTAGCGGCTATGCAGGGGGGCGCCGATGGCTACACCTTC.

The chain recombines TRBV28 with TRBJ2-1, with D perhaps given as TRBD1 or TRBD2 (6 bases each). The CDR3 sequence is 15 residues long. In germline, CDR1 is MDHEN, CDR2 SYDVKM. V was trimmed by 6 bases and J by 7 bases, leaving 19 bases between them. This chain's CDR3 is CASRSRGVWRNEQFF. CDR3 DNA: TGTGCCAGCAGGTCAAGGGGGGTTTGGAGGAATGAGCAGTTCTTC.

The chain is built from TRBV18 and TRBJ1-1; possible D gene TRBD1, 5 bases. The CDR3 totals 15 residues. Trimming took 4 bases from V and 7 from J, leaving 19 bases between them. CDR1 is KGHSH, CDR2 LQKENI, per germline. The CDR3 bases are TGTGCCAGCTCACGAGGGACTGAGGGGACCAATGAAGCTTTCTTT. Translated: CASSRGTEGTNEAFF.

The V gene is TRBV5-1, the J gene TRBJ1-4; 9 nucleotides match TRBD1. This CDR3 region has 15 residues. The J segment lost 7 bases and the V segment lost 5 bases, leaving 9 bases of the junction unmatched. From germline, CDR1 is SGHRS and CDR2 YFSETQ. DNA of the CDR3: TGCGCCAGCAGACTACGGGACAGGGCGAGTGAAAAACTGTTTTTT. It translates to CASRLRDRASEKLFF.

This clone was detected once. The chain carries TRBV28 and TRBJ1-1; TRBD1 is a possible D gene (6 bases). Germline CDR1 MDHEN, CDR2 SYDVKM. The CDR3 is 17 amino acids. With 6 bases removed from V and 5 bases from J, the gap between germline ends came to 25 bases. The CDR3 here is CASRSGGRAKGGTEAFF. The CDR3 DNA reads TGTGCCAGCAGGTCCGGGGGGCGAGCGAAAGGAGGGACTGAAGCTTTCTTT.

J is TRBJ1-5 and V is TRBV7-2; the D gene is possibly TRBD1 (6 bases). V was clipped by 1 base and J by 3 bases, with 10 bases between them. From germline, CDR1 is SGHTA and CDR2 FQGNSA. The CDR3 runs to 15 residues. The CDR3 DNA reads as TGTGCCAGCAGCTTAGTAGGGGGAAACAATCAGCCCCAGCATTTT. Protein product: CASSLVGGNNQPQHF.